The 20 T cell receptor beta chains reported below all come from one sample, sequenced in a study of blood T cell repertoires in COVID-19. TCRdb keeps only in-frame clones here, not all; method: immunoSEQ multiplex PCR. The table lists fewer than 200,000 clones, over 75% of them singletons. Input material: peripheral blood. These receptors came from a woman of 80 years or more with acute or convalescent COVID-19.

There are a few counts of this clone. The chain carries TRBV25-1 and TRBJ1-1; D unresolved. The CDR3 loop spans 15 amino acids. The germline V and J ends were trimmed by 8 bases and 1 base, with 17 bases remaining between them. Germline V gene data show CDR1 as MGHDK and CDR2 as SYGVNS. The DNA of the CDR3 is TGTGCCAGCTTGCCCTGGTCTGGAGGGAACACTGAAGCTTTCTTT. The encoded protein is CASLPWSGGNTEAFF.

V gene TRBV7-2 combines with J gene TRBJ1-1; possible D gene TRBD1, 6 bases. In germline, CDR1 is SGHTA, CDR2 FQGNSA. With 6 bases removed from V and 1 base from J, the gap between germline ends came to 9 bases. CDR3 length equals 13 residues. The CDR3 bases are TGTGCCAGCAGACAACAGGGGAACACTGAAGCTTTCTTT. Translation gives CASRQQGNTEAFF.

This clone was detected only once. CDR3 DNA: TGTGCCAGCAGCCGTACGGGACAGGGTTCGGGCGGGGAGCTGTTTTTT. This translates into CASSRTGQGSGGELFF. The genes are TRBV9 and TRBJ2-2; 9 bases match TRBD1. V was pared by 4 bases and J by 7 bases, with 11 bases of the junction left unmatched. Germline V gene lookup returns CDR1 SGDLS and CDR2 YYNGEE. The CDR3 is 16 amino acids.

The chain is built from TRBV5-5 and TRBJ2-3; D might be TRBD2 (5 bases). Deletions cut 0 bases from V and 8 bases from J, with 7 bases between. CDR3 length: 12 amino acids. Looked up from germline, CDR1 is SGHKS and CDR2 is YYEKEE (reference sequence). The chain's CDR3 is CASSLAEGTQYF. DNA of the CDR3: TGTGCCAGCAGCTTGGCCGAGGGTACGCAGTATTTT.

The chain employs TRBV7-9 and TRBJ1-2; D is possibly TRBD1 (5 bases). Germline V gene data show CDR1 as SEHNR and CDR2 as FQNEAQ (reference sequence). CDR3 length: 14 residues. The V and J ends lost 5 bases and 8 bases respectively, with 18 bases between them. In nucleotides, the CDR3 is TGTGCCAGCAGCCCCGGCGGGGGATCGGTCGGCTACACCTTC. It is translated as CASSPGGGSVGYTF.

V gene TRBV7-2 combines with J gene TRBJ1-1; tentative D call: TRBD1 (6 bases). The CDR3 is made up of 15 amino acids. The germline gives CDR1 SGHTA, CDR2 FQGNSA. Trimming removed 5 bases from V and 3 bases from J, with 16 bases in between. The CDR3 here is CASSPSGAGDTEAFF. DNA of the CDR3: TGTGCCAGCAGCCCCTCGGGGGCGGGGGACACTGAAGCTTTCTTT.

This clone showed up just a few times. The chain combines TRBV5-1 with TRBJ1-2; a possible D gene is TRBD1 (5 bases). V was trimmed by 2 bases and J by 5 bases, leaving 13 bases between them. The CDR3 totals 14 residues. Germline V gene data show CDR1 as SGHRS and CDR2 as YFSETQ. The CDR3, as DNA: TGCGCCAGCAGCTTTGGTGCGGGGGGGTATGGCTACACCTTC. It translates to CASSFGAGGYGYTF.

The chain links TRBV9 to TRBJ2-5; D ambiguous. The CDR3 loop spans 14 amino acids. Germline CDR1 and CDR2: SGDLS and YYNGEE. The germline V and J ends were trimmed by 0 bases and 4 bases, with 10 bases remaining between them. The CDR3: CASSVDPTGETQYF. The CDR3 DNA follows: TGTGCCAGCAGCGTAGACCCAACGGGAGAGACCCAGTACTTC.

The chain uses TRBV21-1 and TRBJ1-2; the DNA was not compared with TRBD1, the D call given in the table. TRBV21-1 corresponds to a pseudogene. The CDR3 loop spans 14 amino acids. The CDR3 spells CASIKSRRPPGYTF. As DNA, the CDR3 is TGTGCCAGCATAAAATCCAGGCGCCCGCCTGGCTACACCTTC.

This chain joins TRBV7-2 and TRBJ2-5; 8 nucleotides match TRBD2. The CDR3 is 15 amino acids. Per germline, CDR1 SGHTA and CDR2 FQGNSA. The ends lost 3 bases at V and 5 bases at J; junction bases unmatched: 8. CDR3 protein: CASSLRSGSGETQYF. The DNA of the CDR3 is TGTGCCAGCAGCTTGAGAAGCGGGAGTGGGGAGACCCAGTACTTC.

This clone occurred once. The rearrangement joins TRBV27 to TRBJ2-1; TRBD1 agrees at 8 bases. This CDR3 has 12 amino acids. V lost 6 bases to trimming and J lost 15 bases; unmatched junction nucleotides: 10. CDR1 is MNHEY, CDR2 SMNVEV, per germline (reference sequence). The CDR3 DNA follows: TGTGCCAGCAGCTTTCCGGACAGGGTTTGGTTCTTC. It encodes CASSFPDRVWFF.

The rearrangement uses TRBV24-1 and TRBJ2-7, with D possibly TRBD1 on 6 matching bases. CDR1 is KGHDR, CDR2 SFDVKD, per germline. Between the trimmed V and J ends, which lost 4 bases and 3 bases, there was a span of 12 bases. The length of the CDR3 is 14 residues. The DNA for the CDR3 is TGTGCCACCAGTGAGGGGGCCCAGATCTACGAGCAGTACTTC. It codes for CATSEGAQIYEQYF.

This chain links TRBV19 with TRBJ1-3, with a tentative D call TRBD1 (6 bases). The V gene lost 6 bases and the J gene lost 1 base, with 10 bases spanning the gap. The CDR3 is made up of 14 amino acids. CDR1 and CDR2 (germline): LNHDA, SQIVND (reference sequence). The CDR3 spells CASSQTGSGNTIYF. In DNA, the CDR3 is TGTGCCAGTAGCCAAACAGGGTCTGGAAACACCATATATTTT.

This clone was seen just once. The chain is built from TRBV19 and TRBJ1-1; tentative D call: TRBD1 (6 bases). The CDR3 spans 13 residues. The germline V gene encodes CDR1 LNHDA and CDR2 SQIVND (reference sequence). Trimming cost V 6 bases and J 1 base, with 9 bases left between them. The CDR3 region is CASSLTGNTEAFF. The CDR3 DNA follows: TGTGCCAGTAGCTTGACAGGGAACACTGAAGCTTTCTTT.

This clone appeared a few times. The chain is built from TRBV2 and TRBJ1-1, with 9 positions matching TRBD1. Germline V gene data show CDR1 as SNHLY and CDR2 as FYNNEI. After removal of 7 bases from V and 4 bases from J, the junction contained 13 bases not matched to a gene. The CDR3 totals 16 residues. The CDR3 nucleotides are TGTGCCAGCAAACGGACAGGGGTAACGGGCGGCACTGAAGCTTTCTTT. Translated: CASKRTGVTGGTEAFF.

V is TRBV10-3 and J is TRBJ1-2; 9 bases map to TRBD1. The CDR3 contains 17 residues. Trimming cost V 0 bases and J 5 bases; bases outside gene matches: 10. The germline V gene has CDR1 ENHRY and CDR2 SYGVKD. For the CDR3, the DNA is TGTGCCATCAGTGAGTCTACCGGACAGGGGTTTAGGTATGGCTACACCTTC. This codes for CAISESTGQGFRYGYTF.

The chain joins TRBV2 to TRBJ2-2; 13 bases map to TRBD2. Germline trimming cut 4 bases from V and 7 bases from J; bases unmatched to any gene: 6. CDR3 length: 16 amino acids. Germline CDR1 and CDR2: SNHLY and FYNNEI. The CDR3 DNA reads TGTGCCAGCAGTGGAAGGACTAGCGGGAGAGTCGGGGAGCTGTTTTTT. This translates into CASSGRTSGRVGELFF. The whole variable domain, remainder taken from reference TRBV2 and TRBJ2-2, is EPEVTQTPSHQVTQMGQEVILRCVPISNHLYFYWYRQILGQKVEFLVSFYNNEISEKSEIFDDQFSVERPDGSNFTLKIRSTKLEDSAMYFCASSGRTSGRVGELFFGEGSRLTVL.

V is TRBV7-2 and J is TRBJ1-5; TRBD1 agrees at 9 bases. The CDR3 has 16 amino acids. V gave up 4 bases and J gave up 3 bases; unmatched junction bases: 7. CDR1 SGHTA and CDR2 FQGNSA come from the germline V gene. The CDR3 spells CASSYTGTGNNQPQHF. CDR3 coding DNA: TGTGCCAGCAGCTACACCGGGACAGGGAACAATCAGCCCCAGCATTTT.

The J gene is TRBJ2-7, the V gene TRBV4-2; 9 bases are a match to TRBD1. The CDR3 is 15 residues long. From germline, CDR1 is LGHNA and CDR2 YNFKEQ. After removal of 3 bases from V and 3 bases from J, the junction contained 6 bases not matched to a gene. DNA of the CDR3: TGTGCCAGCAGCCACGGGACAGGGCTGGACTACGAGCAGTACTTC. Translated: CASSHGTGLDYEQYF.

J is TRBJ1-2 and V is TRBV5-1; no definite D call. The ends were cut back, 0 bases at V and 6 bases at J, with 9 bases in the middle. Germline V gene lookup returns CDR1 SGHRS and CDR2 YFSETQ. The CDR3 spans 13 residues. The CDR3 here is CASSLGATDGYTF. DNA for the CDR3: TGCGCCAGCAGCTTGGGTGCCACGGATGGCTACACCTTC. Full variable domain (remainder filled in from reference TRBV5-1 and TRBJ1-2): KAGVTQTPRYLIKTRGQQVTLSCSPISGHRSVSWYQQTPGQGLQFLFEYFSETQRNKGNFPGRFSGRQFSNSRSEMNVSTLELGDSALYLCASSLGATDGYTFGSGTRLTVV.